These T cell receptor beta chains were read from a single sample in a study of T-cell reconstitution after alpha-beta-depleted transplantation in children. One entry per CDR3 protein results from TCRdb running MiXCR on the PCR reads. The sample lists some 600,000 distinct CDR3 sequences, approximately 13% occurring once. This material consisted of PBMCs, mostly from graft donor cells, taken 360 days after TCRalphabeta/CD19-depleted stem cell transplant. These receptors all stem from a male patient younger than 18 who had a stem cell transplant for acute myeloid leukemia, so the T cells may come from the graft donor. Each CDR3 is given with its conserved first and last residue. The order of the fields is D gene, clone size, V gene, CDR3 length, CDR3 protein. A D gene is named only where the DNA matches it firmly. Rows give clone size only sometimes, using once, few, many, or a class for an expanded clone.

D gene: TRBD2
clone size: few
V gene: TRBV20-1
CDR3 length: 15
CDR3 protein: CSAPGLAYAAGEQYF

D gene: NA
clone size: NA
V gene: TRBV29-1
CDR3 length: 16
CDR3 protein: CSVEGRYWDANYGYTF

D gene: NA
clone size: few
V gene: TRBV12-3/TRBV12-4
CDR3 length: 13
CDR3 protein: CASTTHALDEQFF

D gene: NA
clone size: many
V gene: TRBV28
CDR3 length: 18
CDR3 protein: CASSLWNLKGSNTGELFF

D gene: NA
clone size: many
V gene: TRBV3-2
CDR3 length: 17
CDR3 protein: CASSFTRDRGLGNEQFF

D gene: TRBD2
clone size: few
V gene: TRBV29-1
CDR3 length: 16
CDR3 protein: CSVELAGGPGAYEQYF

D gene: TRBD2
clone size: NA
V gene: TRBV7-4
CDR3 length: 14
CDR3 protein: CASSQREGVCEQYF

D gene: NA
clone size: many
V gene: TRBV28
CDR3 length: 18
CDR3 protein: CASSFRAEGWPTYNEQFF

D gene: NA
clone size: NA
V gene: TRBV24-1
CDR3 length: 14
CDR3 protein: CATSDYQQGYTQYF

D gene: TRBD2
clone size: few
V gene: TRBV11-2
CDR3 length: 19
CDR3 protein: CASSLGGFGLAGGGETQYF

D gene: NA
clone size: few
V gene: TRBV2
CDR3 length: 12
CDR3 protein: CASSLVFYEQYF

D gene: NA
clone size: NA
V gene: TRBV29-1
CDR3 length: 13
CDR3 protein: CSVGAGVNYGYTF

D gene: TRBD2
clone size: NA
V gene: TRBV20-1
CDR3 length: 15
CDR3 protein: CSALLKREAQETQYF

D gene: TRBD2
clone size: NA
V gene: TRBV7-2
CDR3 length: 16
CDR3 protein: CASSLATSGRDWEQYF

D gene: NA
clone size: few
V gene: TRBV29-1
CDR3 length: 11
CDR3 protein: CSVGGEPSQYF

D gene: NA
clone size: NA
V gene: TRBV29-1
CDR3 length: 12
CDR3 protein: CSVSAGNNEQFF

D gene: NA
clone size: few
V gene: TRBV20-1
CDR3 length: 15
CDR3 protein: CSALTVGWAEETQYF

D gene: NA
clone size: many
V gene: TRBV5-5
CDR3 length: 12
CDR3 protein: CASISTVYEQYF

D gene: TRBD1
clone size: NA
V gene: TRBV28
CDR3 length: 16
CDR3 protein: CASGSGQGFSGNTIYF

D gene: NA
clone size: NA
V gene: TRBV28
CDR3 length: 14
CDR3 protein: CASSFASGYDEQYF

D gene: NA
clone size: few
V gene: TRBV27
CDR3 length: 12
CDR3 protein: CASTGPLYEQYF

D gene: TRBD2
clone size: many
V gene: TRBV10-3
CDR3 length: 15
CDR3 protein: CATRLGLGYQETQYF

D gene: NA
clone size: few
V gene: TRBV12-3/TRBV12-4
CDR3 length: 12
CDR3 protein: CASSKLGGSLYF

D gene: NA
clone size: NA
V gene: TRBV30
CDR3 length: 16
CDR3 protein: CACSFIHRLMNTEAFF

D gene: TRBD1
clone size: NA
V gene: TRBV29-1
CDR3 length: 13
CDR3 protein: CSVTGAGYYEQYF

D gene: NA
clone size: many
V gene: TRBV29-1
CDR3 length: 13
CDR3 protein: CSVGGRESYEQYF

D gene: NA
clone size: NA
V gene: TRBV5-1
CDR3 length: 17
CDR3 protein: CASSRWGSFSSYNEQFF

D gene: NA
clone size: few
V gene: TRBV28
CDR3 length: 16
CDR3 protein: CASSFSQGAASYEQYF

D gene: NA
clone size: NA
V gene: TRBV7-2
CDR3 length: 15
CDR3 protein: CASSLARASLTTGFF

D gene: TRBD2
clone size: NA
V gene: TRBV20-1
CDR3 length: 15
CDR3 protein: CSAPSLAGGPREQYF

D gene: NA
clone size: few
V gene: TRBV28
CDR3 length: 12
CDR3 protein: CASRQVSDTQYF

D gene: NA
clone size: few
V gene: TRBV24-1
CDR3 length: 15
CDR3 protein: CATSDLRRSTDTQYF